A single TCR beta chain is shown here with its context. What it recognizes is unknown. Sequencing used immunoSEQ multiplex PCR; TCRdb keeps in-frame clones, though not all of them. The sample has more than 65,000 clones, approximately 90% seen once; the top ten hold approximately 0.38%. The CDR3 runs 14 residues. CDR1 is MGHRA, CDR2 YSYEKL, per germline. Between the trimmed V and J ends, which lost 1 base and 6 bases, there was a span of 12 bases. The data derive from a study of OX40 agonist ivuxolimab in advanced cancers. About the research overall: Patients treated during dose escalation were battling hepatocellular carcinoma, melanoma, renal cell or head and neck cancer. Allowance was made for prior anti-PD-1, anti-PD-L1 or anti-CTLA-4 therapy, and around 44% had some. General observations from the study: What antigens the expanded peripheral T cells recognized was never established.

With baseline, cycle 4 day 1, and cycle 7 day 1 as timepoints, blood was sampled. This TCR came from an adult with an advanced solid tumor such as melanoma, head and neck, liver or kidney cancer. The sample in question was CD4+ or CD8+ T cells sorted from blood, obtained in a trial of the OX40 agonist ivuxolimab. V usage is TRBV4-1 and J usage is TRBJ1-2; D gene uncertain. The CDR3 here is CASSQGDSNHGYTF. The CDR3 DNA follows: TGCGCCAGCAGCCAAGGTGATTCGAACCATGGCTACACCTTC.